A single sample is the source of the 20 T cell receptor beta chains below, sequenced in a study of beta chain features in type 1 diabetes. Every bit of the isolated RNA underwent reverse transcription, so sequencing read expressed TCRB transcripts. Assay used: immunoSEQ multiplex PCR; TCRdb lists only in-frame clones, some missing. The data hold a few hundred thousand clones, with about 15% observed a single time. The material sequenced was naive CD4+ T cells from blood. The receptors originated from a woman younger than 35 in good health.

The chain has TRBV23-1 and TRBJ2-3, with 9 bases lining up with TRBD2. TRBV23-1 is labeled an ORF, and its function is uncertain. The junction had 7 bases not matched to a gene; V was cut back by 2 bases and J by 4 bases. The CDR3 is 16 residues long. CDR3 amino acids: CASSQVAGVPSDTQYF. The CDR3, as DNA: TGCGCCAGCAGTCAAGTAGCGGGAGTACCGTCAGATACGCAGTATTTT.

This clone has a handful of counts. The CDR3 ends on some other residue instead of the conserved phenylalanine or tryptophan, so this is likely a read error. Because the CDR3's place on the DNA is in doubt, the DNA is left out and the CDR3 is given as listed by TCRdb. This CDR3 is CASSLERVV. The chain carries TRBV5-1 and TRBJ1-3. Ends included, the CDR3 has 9 residues. Germline V lookup: CDR1 SGHRS, CDR2 YFSETQ.

The genes are TRBV2 and TRBJ2-2; 11 nucleotides agree with TRBD1. Germline lookup yields CDR1 SNHLY and CDR2 FYNNEI. This CDR3 region has 17 residues. After removal of 4 bases from V and 4 bases from J, the junction contained 8 bases not matched to a gene. CDR3 nucleotide sequence: TGTGCCAGCAGTGTGTCGAGGACAGGGGGCACCACCGGGGAGCTGTTTTTT. Translation gives CASSVSRTGGTTGELFF. Drawing the rest from reference TRBV2 and TRBJ2-2, the complete variable domain is EPEVTQTPSHQVTQMGQEVILRCVPISNHLYFYWYRQILGQKVEFLVSFYNNEISEKSEIFDDQFSVERPDGSNFTLKIRSTKLEDSAMYFCASSVSRTGGTTGELFFGEGSRLTVL.

This chain uses TRBV25-1 with TRBJ2-7, with D possibly matching TRBD2 (6 bases). Trimming stripped 4 bases from V and 3 bases from J, with 16 bases between. Germline-derived CDR1 and CDR2 are MGHDK and SYGVNS. The CDR3 is 15 amino acids. CDR3 amino acids: CASSGEEGRGYEQYF. In nucleotides, the CDR3 is TGTGCCAGCAGTGGGGAGGAGGGTAGGGGCTACGAGCAGTACTTC.

A few counts support this clone. The genes are TRBV25-1 and TRBJ2-5; tentative D call: TRBD1 (6 bases). The closer fit of TRBJ2-7 to the DNA end suggests the J call may be wrong. This CDR3 has 14 amino acids. Germline loops: CDR1 MGHDK, CDR2 SYGVNS. The CDR3, as DNA: TGTGCCAGCAGTGTTACAGGGCCCTCCTACGAGCAGTACTTC. This gives the protein CASSVTGPSYEQYF.

This clone was seen a handful of times. The J gene is TRBJ1-2, the V gene TRBV27; D not certain. The V gene lost 6 bases and the J gene lost 4 bases, with 15 bases spanning the gap. The CDR3 consists of 14 residues. The V gene's germline CDR1 is MNHEY and CDR2 SMNVEV (reference sequence). The CDR3 DNA is TGTGCCAGCAGCGCGGGTTTACCCTCCTATGGCTACACCTTC. Encoded protein: CASSAGLPSYGYTF.

The rearrangement joins TRBV5-1 to TRBJ2-1; D might be TRBD2 (6 bases). Trimming took off 5 bases at V and 12 bases at J, with 21 bases between the two ends. The CDR3 spans 14 residues. Germline V gene lookup returns CDR1 SGHRS and CDR2 YFSETQ. The CDR3 nucleotides are TGCGCCAGCAGAACTCGGGAGCGCACAATTGTGCAGTTCTTC. It specifies CASRTRERTIVQFF.

This clone was seen only a few times. The CDR3 spells CASSRTSGSEGETQYF. CDR3 nucleotide sequence: TGTGCCAGCAGTAGGACTAGCGGGAGCGAGGGAGAGACCCAGTACTTC. J is TRBJ2-5 and V is TRBV27, with 13 bases aligning to TRBD2. The CDR3 is 16 residues long. Germline V gene data show CDR1 as MNHEY and CDR2 as SMNVEV (reference sequence). Germline trimming cut 5 bases from V and 4 bases from J; bases unmatched to any gene: 7.

This clone turned up a few times. V gene TRBV5-1 combines with J gene TRBJ2-7; 7 bases align to TRBD1. V lost 5 bases, J lost 0 bases, and 8 bases stayed unmatched. CDR1 is SGHRS, CDR2 YFSETQ, per germline. This CDR3 has 15 amino acids. CDR3 amino acids: CASRQQGLSSYEQYF. The CDR3 region has the DNA TGCGCCAGCAGACAACAGGGGTTAAGCTCCTACGAGCAGTACTTC.

This clone was seen a few times. V gene TRBV7-9 combines with J gene TRBJ2-1; TRBD2 is a possible D gene (6 bases). The CDR3 has 13 residues. Germline V gives CDR1 SEHNR, CDR2 FQNEAQ (reference sequence). V lost 5 bases to trimming and J lost 10 bases, with 15 bases between them. CDR3 region: CASSQSGSGEQFF. As DNA, the CDR3 is TGTGCCAGCAGCCAGAGCGGGTCGGGAGAGCAGTTCTTC. The whole variable domain, filled in from reference TRBV7-9 and TRBJ2-1, reads DTGVSQNPRHKITKRGQNVTFRCDPISEHNRLYWYRQTLGQGPEFLTYFQNEAQLEKSRLLSDRFSAERPKGSFSTLEIQRTEQGDSAMYLCASSQSGSGEQFFGPGTRLTVL.

The table lists this clone with a few counts. The genes are TRBV4-1 and TRBJ1-1; D is undetermined. In germline, CDR1 is MGHRA, CDR2 YSYEKL. The CDR3 length is 13 residues. Trimming took 6 bases from V and 1 from J, leaving 9 bases between them. Here the CDR3 reads CASRSNRNTEAFF. The CDR3 DNA sequence: TGCGCCAGCAGATCTAACAGGAACACTGAAGCTTTCTTT.

V is TRBV10-3 and J is TRBJ2-1, with D perhaps TRBD1 (6 bases). Germline CDR1 ENHRY, CDR2 SYGVKD. The CDR3 contains 14 residues. V was shortened by 6 bases and J by 5 bases, with 14 bases between the two germline ends. CDR3 nucleotides: TGTGCCATCAGGGGACGGGACACAGACAATGAGCAGTTCTTC. This sequence encodes CAIRGRDTDNEQFF.

The rearrangement links TRBV27 to TRBJ1-1, with 8 bases matching TRBD1. The CDR3 has 16 amino acids. From germline, CDR1 is MNHEY and CDR2 SMNVEV (reference sequence). Unmatched junction bases numbered 13, after V lost 8 bases and J lost 2 bases. In DNA, the CDR3 is TGTGCCAGCCGACCGTTCGACAGGGGACCTAACACTGAAGCTTTCTTT. Protein product: CASRPFDRGPNTEAFF.

This chain connects TRBV4-1 to TRBJ1-4, with a possible D match to TRBD1 (5 bases). The V gene's germline CDR1 is MGHRA and CDR2 YSYEKL. Trimming removed 3 bases from V and 7 bases from J, with 12 bases in between. The CDR3 covers 14 residues. In DNA, the CDR3 is TGCGCCAGCAGCCATCCAGGGTTGAGTGAAAAACTGTTTTTT. Encoded protein: CASSHPGLSEKLFF.

The chain links TRBV28 to TRBJ2-7; weak D call: TRBD2 (7 bases). Trimming shortened V by 3 bases and J by 1 base, and 16 bases separated the two germline ends. The CDR3 has 16 residues. Germline V CDR1 and CDR2: MDHEN, SYDVKM. The CDR3 nucleotides read TGTGCCAGCAGTTTGGTGGGGGCGGGAGTTTCCTACGAGCAGTACTTC. It codes for CASSLVGAGVSYEQYF.

This clone was detected only a few times. The chain has TRBV15 and TRBJ2-1; weak D call: TRBD2 (6 bases). V was clipped by 0 bases and J by 14 bases, with 14 bases between them. CDR1 LNHNV and CDR2 YYDKDF come from the germline V gene (reference sequence). There are 13 residues in the CDR3. As DNA, the CDR3 is TGTGCCACCAGCAGAGATCATGAGGGGAGGAAGTTCTTC. Its translation: CATSRDHEGRKFF.

The J gene is TRBJ2-7, the V gene TRBV18; TRBD2 matches 7 bases. With 1 base clipped from V and 0 bases from J, the junction kept 6 bases outside the gene matches. CDR1 and CDR2 (germline): KGHSH, LQKENI. There are 16 residues in the CDR3. Here the CDR3 DNA reads TGTGCCAGCTCACCACGGGGCGGGGGAAGCTCCTACGAGCAGTACTTC. Protein product: CASSPRGGGSSYEQYF.

The table lists this clone with a few counts. The gene calls are TRBV28 and TRBJ2-1; tentatively, D is TRBD2 (5 bases). Trimming shortened V by 4 bases and J by 0 bases, and 10 bases separated the two germline ends. CDR3 length equals 15 residues. In germline, CDR1 is MDHEN, CDR2 SYDVKM. The CDR3 coding sequence is TGTGCCAGCAGTTCGAGGGCCAGCTCCTACAATGAGCAGTTCTTC. Translation gives CASSSRASSYNEQFF.

In this sample, this clone turned up a few times. This sequence joins TRBV18 and TRBJ1-5; 9 bases match TRBD1. Germline CDR1 reads KGHSH; CDR2 reads LQKENI. V lost 2 bases to trimming and J lost 4 bases; unmatched junction nucleotides: 3. The CDR3 is 15 residues long. CDR3 residues: CASSPRTGENQPQHF. In DNA form, the CDR3 reads TGTGCCAGCTCACCAAGGACAGGGGAGAATCAGCCCCAGCATTTT.

The V call is TRBV10-3, the J call TRBJ1-5; D gene unclear. V lost 2 bases and J 1 base, leaving 9 bases between the germline ends. The CDR3 is made up of 15 amino acids. Per the germline V gene, CDR1 is ENHRY and CDR2 is SYGVKD. CDR3 coding DNA: TGTGCCATCAGTGAGGTCAGCAGGAGCAATCAGCCCCAGCATTTT. It is translated as CAISEVSRSNQPQHF.